This T cell receptor (beta chain) was documented in a study of blood T cells in healthy people across ages. Notes on the study in general: Changes in expanded clonotypes were possibly confounded, as the CMV status of donors was unknown. Long-lived donors had more naive CD4+ cells and higher diversity than aged donors.

V was pared by 0 bases and J by 0 bases, with 9 bases of the junction left unmatched. The CDR3 sequence is 20 residues long. The germline V gene encodes CDR1 MGHRA and CDR2 YSYEKL. This clonotype was seen a handful of times. No antigen is known for it. Through a sample-barcoded 5' primer and a J-beta primer mix, a second PCR was run for roughly 6 to 12 cycles. With 12 random nucleotides, a template-switch adaptor tagged each individual cDNA molecule. Via MiXCR, TCRdb re-called the 5' RACE reads, giving one row per CDR3 protein. The repertoire holds fewer than 2,000,000 distinct CDR3 sequences, with around 35% as singletons.

V gene TRBV4-1 combines with J gene TRBJ2-1, with 12 positions matching TRBD2. The receptor was isolated from a woman between 25 and 40 years old in good health. The specimen sequenced was blood. The CDR3 nucleotides are TGCGCCAGCAGCCAAGATGCGGCTAGCGGGGGGGCGGGCTCCTACAATGAGCAGTTCTTC. As protein: CASSQDAASGGAGSYNEQFF.